These T cell receptor beta chains were read from a single sample in a study of post-analysis software for immune sequencing data. Using its own MiXCR run on the PCR reads, TCRdb lists one record per CDR3 protein. The data hold 180,000 or so distinct CDR3 sequences, with approximately 29% observed a single time. Sequencing was carried out using blood. These TCRs come from a girl aged 2-17 years with multiple sclerosis. CDR3s include the opening cysteine and the closing phenylalanine or tryptophan. The D gene is left open where the match is weak. A clone size is listed for some rows: how often the clone was seen (once, few, many), or a class if it is expanded.

d_call,j_call,cdr3_length,clone_size,v_call,cdr3_nt,cdr3_aa
TRBD1,TRBJ2-1,14,-,TRBV6-2/TRBV6-3,TGTGTCAGCATTGGGACAGGGGGCTTTAGTGAGCAGTTCTTC,CVSIGTGGFSEQFF
TRBD1,TRBJ2-1,18,-,TRBV28,TGTGCCAGCAGTTTAATTTACTCGACAGGGGTGTCCTACAATGAGCAGTTCTTC,CASSLIYSTGVSYNEQFF
-,TRBJ2-5,17,many,TRBV5-1,TGCGCCAGCAGCTTGGTGCTGGGAAGACGGTACCAAGAGACCCAGTACTTC,CASSLVLGRRYQETQYF
-,TRBJ2-7,14,many,TRBV29-1,TGCAGCGTTGGAGGTCAGGGAAGTCTCTACGAGCAGTACTTC,CSVGGQGSLYEQYF
-,TRBJ1-5,15,-,TRBV4-1,TGCGCCAGCAGCCCCGGGGAGGCATCCCATCAGCCCCAGCATTTT,CASSPGEASHQPQHF
TRBD2,TRBJ2-1,17,-,TRBV4-1,TGCGCCAGCAGCCAATCCCCAGCGGGAGCTGTGTACAATGAGCAGTTCTTC,CASSQSPAGAVYNEQFF
TRBD2,TRBJ2-2,14,-,TRBV7-3,TGTGCCAGCAGCCCCCAAGCGGGGACCGGGGAGCTGTTTTTT,CASSPQAGTGELFF
TRBD2,TRBJ2-7,21,many,TRBV3-1,TGTGCCAGCAGCCGCCTAGGCGGGGGGTCTAGCGGGAACCTATTACCCTACGAGCAGTACTTC,CASSRLGGGSSGNLLPYEQYF
-,TRBJ1-2,16,-,TRBV7-2,TGTGCCAGCAGCTTAGCCCCAGGGGCCATAAACTATGGCTACACCTTC,CASSLAPGAINYGYTF
-,TRBJ1-1,13,few,TRBV29-1,TGCAGCGTTGACTCTTGGGGGAGCGTTGAAGCTTTCTTT,CSVDSWGSVEAFF
-,TRBJ2-6,14,few,TRBV20-1,TGCAGTGCTAGAGCGGGGTCTGGGGCCAACGTCCTGACTTTC,CSARAGSGANVLTF
-,TRBJ2-5,14,-,TRBV20-1,TGCAGTGCTAGAGGTGTCCGGTACCAAGAGACCCAGTACTTC,CSARGVRYQETQYF
-,TRBJ2-1,15,many,TRBV28,TGTGCCAGCAGTGCGGAGCGAAGACTCTACAATGAGCAGTTCTTC,CASSAERRLYNEQFF
TRBD1,TRBJ1-1,14,-,TRBV20-1,TGCAGTGGCCCACTAAGGGGGCCTCGCTCAGAAGCTTTCTTT,CSGPLRGPRSEAFF
TRBD1,TRBJ1-2,18,many,TRBV15,TGTGCCACCAGCAGATTGCCGGATTGGACAGGCATGGACTATGGCTACACCTTC,CATSRLPDWTGMDYGYTF
-,TRBJ2-7,13,-,TRBV4-2,TGTGCCAGCAGCCAAGCTGGGACGGGAGAGCAGTACTTC,CASSQAGTGEQYF
TRBD1,TRBJ2-1,18,-,TRBV18,TGTGCCAGCTCTGAAGATAGAGGGGACAGGGCGTCCTACAATGAGCAGTTCTTC,CASSEDRGDRASYNEQFF
-,TRBJ1-4,16,-,TRBV5-1,TGCGCCAGCAGCTCCTCGCCGCCGGGCCAAAATGAAAAACTGTTTTTT,CASSSSPPGQNEKLFF
-,TRBJ2-7,14,many,TRBV5-1,TGCGCCAGCAGCTTGGGAGGGGCAGGCTCCGAGCAGTACTTC,CASSLGGAGSEQYF
TRBD1,TRBJ1-2,15,-,TRBV7-9,TGTGCCAGCAGCCCAGGTCGAGGGGGCGGGTATGGCTACACCTTC,CASSPGRGGGYGYTF
-,TRBJ1-6,13,-,TRBV18,TGTGCCAGCTCACAGGGGGATCATTCACCCCTCCACTTT,CASSQGDHSPLHF
TRBD1,TRBJ2-7,14,many,TRBV29-1,TGCAGCGCAGCTCCCGGGACAGGGATCCACGAGCAGTACTTC,CSAAPGTGIHEQYF
TRBD2,TRBJ2-7,16,-,TRBV20-1,TGCAGTGCTACAGGCTCCGAGCGGGAGTTCTCCTACGAGCAGTACTTC,CSATGSEREFSYEQYF
-,TRBJ1-6,15,many,TRBV4-1,TGCGCCAGCAGCCCCAGGGTAATTGAACCTTCACCCCTCCACTTT,CASSPRVIEPSPLHF
-,TRBJ2-1,12,few,TRBV5-1,TGCGCCAGCAGATCCAACTACAATGAGCAGTTCTTC,CASRSNYNEQFF
-,TRBJ2-7,13,few,TRBV4-1,TGCGCCAGCAGCCAGGGCAGCGCCTACGAGCAGTACTTC,CASSQGSAYEQYF
-,TRBJ1-2,14,many,TRBV6-5,TGTGCCAGCAGTTACTCTACAGGGAGTCATGGCTACACCTTC,CASSYSTGSHGYTF
TRBD2,TRBJ2-3,17,-,TRBV2,TGTGCCAGCAGGTCTGGAAGGACTAGCGAACCCACAGATACGCAGTATTTT,CASRSGRTSEPTDTQYF
-,TRBJ2-7,14,many,TRBV7-2,TGTGCCAGCAGCTTAGGGCCCTCCGGGGATAAACAGTACTTC,CASSLGPSGDKQYF
TRBD2,TRBJ2-3,16,many,TRBV20-1,TGCAGTGCTAGAGATCCTAGCGGGGGGCCGACAGATACGCAGTATTTT,CSARDPSGGPTDTQYF
TRBD1,TRBJ2-2,17,-,TRBV7-3,TGTGCCAGCAGCTTAAGTGTATCACAGGGGGACACCGGGGAGCTGTTTTTT,CASSLSVSQGDTGELFF
-,TRBJ1-2,12,-,TRBV6-1,TGTGCCAGCAAACAGGGTGGAGTTGGCTACACCTTC,CASKQGGVGYTF
-,TRBJ2-7,15,-,TRBV5-1,TGCGCCAGCAGCCCCAGGCGGGATGGCGTCCACGAGCAGTACTTC,CASSPRRDGVHEQYF
-,TRBJ1-5,14,-,TRBV20-1,TGCAGTGCTATCAAGGGGGATAGCAATCAGCCCCAGCATTTT,CSAIKGDSNQPQHF
TRBD1,TRBJ2-1,14,-,TRBV11-2,TGTGCCAGCAACACCCGACAGGGGCGGAATGAGCAGTTCTTC,CASNTRQGRNEQFF
-,TRBJ2-6,14,-,TRBV7-9,TGTGCCAGCAGCTCCTCCCGGGGGGCCAACGTCCTGACTTTC,CASSSSRGANVLTF
TRBD2,TRBJ2-1,22,-,TRBV11-1,TGTGCCAGCAGCTTAGGTTCCCGTTCGGCTAGCGGGAGGGCCGGTCTCTACAATGAGCAGTTCTTC,CASSLGSRSASGRAGLYNEQFF
TRBD2,TRBJ2-1,15,many,TRBV20-1,TGCAGTGCCCAAGCGGGAAGCGGGCATTACAATGAGCAGTTCTTC,CSAQAGSGHYNEQFF